The clone carrying this T cell receptor beta chain was observed many times. The protocol attached unique molecular identifiers to individual cDNA molecules. One entry per CDR3 protein, called by TCRdb with MiXCR from the 5' RACE reads. This table holds 50,000 to 55,000 distinct CDR3 sequences, about 9.7% found once. This sample stems from a study of early T cells in non-severe SARS-CoV-2 infection. CDR1 is MNHEY, CDR2 SVGEGT, per germline. There are 15 residues in the CDR3. V lost 4 bases, J lost 4 bases, and 16 bases lay in between. Sequenced input: whole blood. The TCR sequence derives from an adult who was a healthcare worker with PCR-confirmed SARS-CoV-2 infection or an uninfected control (not recorded which). The chain joins TRBV6-2 or TRBV6-3 to TRBJ1-1; D is uncertain. CDR3 bases: TGTGCCAGCAGTTCTCACTCCTCCCGGGGCACTGAAGCTTTCTTT. The encoded protein is CASSSHSSRGTEAFF.